The clone carrying this TCR beta chain ranks as medium-sized (0.01 to 0.1%). What it binds is not known. The data were taken from a study of graft-versus-host responses after intestinal transplantation. Study-level information: Transplant recipients had multivisceral, liver-intestinal, or isolated intestinal grafts. Recipients across the board were started on anti-thymocyte globulin induction, then kept on tacrolimus and steroids for 2 to 4 years.

Notes on the study in general: Analysis identified GvH clones in recipient marrow, with some appearing first in ileum or blood. There was an association between peak levels of circulating GvH clones and early post-transplant HvG declines.

With 2 bases clipped from V and 2 bases from J, the junction kept 6 bases outside the gene matches. The CDR3 extends over 16 amino acids. Germline CDR1 and CDR2: GTSNPN and SVGIG (reference sequence). Sequenced by immunoSEQ multiplex PCR; TCRdb stores in-frame clones only, minus some. This table has tens of thousands of clones, over 90% appearing once. The sequenced sample was unstimulated CD8+ T cells sorted from spleen or lymph node cells, obtained before transplant. The TCR sequence derives from a human donor who was the organ donor for an intestinal transplant. J is TRBJ2-7 and V is TRBV30; 13 bases fit TRBD2. Here the CDR3 DNA reads TGTGCCTGGAGTCGAACGGGACTAGCGGGACCCTACGAGCAGTACTTC. Translating it yields CAWSRTGLAGPYEQYF.